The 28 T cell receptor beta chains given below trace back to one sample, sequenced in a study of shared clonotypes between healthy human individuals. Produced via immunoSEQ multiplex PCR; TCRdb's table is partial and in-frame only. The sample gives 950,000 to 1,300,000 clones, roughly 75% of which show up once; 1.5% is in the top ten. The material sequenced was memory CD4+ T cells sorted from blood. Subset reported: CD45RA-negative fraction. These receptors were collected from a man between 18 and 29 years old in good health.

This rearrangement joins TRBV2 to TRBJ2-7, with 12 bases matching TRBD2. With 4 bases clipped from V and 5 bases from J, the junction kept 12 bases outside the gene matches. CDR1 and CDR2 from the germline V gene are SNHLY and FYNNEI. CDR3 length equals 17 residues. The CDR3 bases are TGTGCCAGCAGTGTCGGACTAGCGGGGCCACGGGGCCACGAGCAGTACTTC. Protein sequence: CASSVGLAGPRGHEQYF.

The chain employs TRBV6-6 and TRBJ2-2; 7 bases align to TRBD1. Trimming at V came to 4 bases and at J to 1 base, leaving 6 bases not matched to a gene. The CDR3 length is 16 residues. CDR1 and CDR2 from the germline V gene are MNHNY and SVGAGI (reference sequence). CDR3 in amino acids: CASSSPGQRNTGELFF. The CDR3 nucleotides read TGTGCCAGCAGTTCCCCGGGACAGAGGAACACCGGGGAGCTGTTTTTT.

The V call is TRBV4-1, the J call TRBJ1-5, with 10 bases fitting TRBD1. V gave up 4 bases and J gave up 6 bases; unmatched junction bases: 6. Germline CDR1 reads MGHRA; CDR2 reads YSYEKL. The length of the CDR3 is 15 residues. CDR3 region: CASSPGQGKGQPQHF. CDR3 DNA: TGCGCCAGCAGCCCGGGACAGGGGAAGGGTCAGCCCCAGCATTTT.

CDR3 nucleotide sequence: TGTGCCAGCAGCCCGGGGCCGACGCCAAGAAAAGAGACCCAGTACTTC. Translating it yields CASSPGPTPRKETQYF. The chain joins TRBV7-2 to TRBJ2-5, with D perhaps TRBD1 or TRBD2 (5 bases each). CDR3 length: 16 residues. Trimming removed 5 bases from V and 3 bases from J, with 19 bases in between. CDR1 is SGHTA and CDR2 is FQGNSA in the germline V gene.

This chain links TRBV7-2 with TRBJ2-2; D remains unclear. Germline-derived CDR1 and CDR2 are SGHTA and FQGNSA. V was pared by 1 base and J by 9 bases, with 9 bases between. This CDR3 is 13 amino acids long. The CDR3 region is CASSLGPGRELFF. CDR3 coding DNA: TGTGCCAGCAGCTTAGGACCCGGCAGGGAGCTGTTTTTT.

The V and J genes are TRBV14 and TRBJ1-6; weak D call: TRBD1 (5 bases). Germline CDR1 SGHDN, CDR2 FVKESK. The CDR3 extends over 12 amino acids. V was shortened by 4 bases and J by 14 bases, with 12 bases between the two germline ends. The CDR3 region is CASSRLAGTLHF. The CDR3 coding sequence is TGTGCCAGCAGCCGCCTCGCAGGGACCCTCCACTTT.

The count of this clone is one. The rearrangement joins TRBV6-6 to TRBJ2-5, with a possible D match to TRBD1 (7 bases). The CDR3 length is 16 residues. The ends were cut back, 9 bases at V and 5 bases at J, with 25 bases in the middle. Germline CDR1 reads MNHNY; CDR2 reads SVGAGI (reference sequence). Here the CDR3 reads CASPPRDSERGETQYF. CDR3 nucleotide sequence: TGTGCCAGTCCACCGCGGGACAGCGAGCGTGGGGAGACCCAGTACTTC.

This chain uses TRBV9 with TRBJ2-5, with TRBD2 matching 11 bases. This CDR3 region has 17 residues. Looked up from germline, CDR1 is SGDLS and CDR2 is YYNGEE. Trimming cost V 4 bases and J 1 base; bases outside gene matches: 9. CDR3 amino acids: CASSLDPGTSGQETQYF. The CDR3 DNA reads TGTGCCAGCAGCTTAGACCCGGGGACTAGCGGCCAAGAGACCCAGTACTTC.

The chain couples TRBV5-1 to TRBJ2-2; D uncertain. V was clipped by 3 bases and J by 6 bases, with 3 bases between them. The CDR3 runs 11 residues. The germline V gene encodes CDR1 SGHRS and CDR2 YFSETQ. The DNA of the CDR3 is TGCGCCAGCAGCTCCTCCGGGGAGCTGTTTTTT. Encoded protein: CASSSSGELFF.

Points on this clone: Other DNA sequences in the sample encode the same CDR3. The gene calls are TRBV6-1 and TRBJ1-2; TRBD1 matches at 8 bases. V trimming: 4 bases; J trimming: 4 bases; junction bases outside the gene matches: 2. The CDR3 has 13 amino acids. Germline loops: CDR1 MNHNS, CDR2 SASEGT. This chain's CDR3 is CASSAGQGYGYTF. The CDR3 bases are TGTGCCAGCAGTGCCGGACAGGGCTATGGCTACACCTTC.

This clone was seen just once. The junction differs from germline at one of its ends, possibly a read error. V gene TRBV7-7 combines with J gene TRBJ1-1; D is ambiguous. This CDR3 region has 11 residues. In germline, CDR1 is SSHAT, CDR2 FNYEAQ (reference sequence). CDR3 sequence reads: CASSLAPEAFF. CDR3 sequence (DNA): TGTGCTAGCAGCTTAGCCCCTGAAGCTTTCTTT. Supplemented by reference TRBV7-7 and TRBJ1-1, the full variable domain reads GAGVSQSPRYKVTKRGQDVTLRCDPISSHATLYWYQQALGQGPEFLTYFNYEAQPDKSGLPSDRFSAERPEGSISTLTIQRTEQRDSAMYRCASSLAPEAFFGQGTRLTVV.

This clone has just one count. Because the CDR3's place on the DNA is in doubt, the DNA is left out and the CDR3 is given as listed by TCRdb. The CDR3 loop reads CASSSSAGAAAYGYTF. The genes are TRBV6-6 and TRBJ1-2; TRBD1 reflects the table's D call only, with no check against the DNA. The CDR3 is 16 amino acids in total, end residues counted. The germline CDR1 and CDR2 sequences are MNHNY and SVGAGI (reference sequence).

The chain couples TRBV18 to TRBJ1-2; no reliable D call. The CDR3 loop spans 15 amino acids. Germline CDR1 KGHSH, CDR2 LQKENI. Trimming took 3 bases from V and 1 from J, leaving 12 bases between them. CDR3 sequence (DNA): TGTGCCAGCTCACCGGGATCCAGCTTTAACTATGGCTACACCTTC. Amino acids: CASSPGSSFNYGYTF.

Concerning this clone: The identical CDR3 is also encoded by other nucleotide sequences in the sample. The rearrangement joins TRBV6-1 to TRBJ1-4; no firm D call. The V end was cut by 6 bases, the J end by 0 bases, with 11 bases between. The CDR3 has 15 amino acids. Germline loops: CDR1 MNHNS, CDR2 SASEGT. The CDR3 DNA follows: TGTGCCAGCAGCCAGGACCGAGCAACTAATGAAAAACTGTTTTTT. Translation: CASSQDRATNEKLFF.

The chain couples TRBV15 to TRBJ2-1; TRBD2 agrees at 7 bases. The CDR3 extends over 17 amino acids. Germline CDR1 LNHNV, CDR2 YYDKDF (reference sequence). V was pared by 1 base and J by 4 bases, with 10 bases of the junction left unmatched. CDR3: CATSRVGASGLYNEQFF. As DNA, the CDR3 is TGTGCCACCAGCAGAGTAGGTGCTAGCGGCCTTTACAATGAGCAGTTCTTC. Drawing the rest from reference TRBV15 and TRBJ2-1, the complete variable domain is DAMVIQNPRYQVTQFGKPVTLSCSQTLNHNVMYWYQQKSSQAPKLLFHYYDKDFNNEADTPDNFQSRRPNTSFCFLDIRSPGLGDTAMYLCATSRVGASGLYNEQFFGPGTRLTVL.

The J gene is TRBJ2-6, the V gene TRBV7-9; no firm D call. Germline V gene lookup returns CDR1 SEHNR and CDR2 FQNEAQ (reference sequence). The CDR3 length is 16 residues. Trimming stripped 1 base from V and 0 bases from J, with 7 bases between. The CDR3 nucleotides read TGTGCCAGCAGCTTAGAGTTTGGCTCTGGGGCCAACGTCCTGACTTTC. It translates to CASSLEFGSGANVLTF.

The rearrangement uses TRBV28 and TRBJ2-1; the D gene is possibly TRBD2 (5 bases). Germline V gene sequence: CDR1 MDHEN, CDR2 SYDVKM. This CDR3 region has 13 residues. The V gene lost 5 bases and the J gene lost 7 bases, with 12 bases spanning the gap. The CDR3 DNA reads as TGTGCCAGCAGTCTGTGGAGCGGTAATGAGCAGTTCTTC. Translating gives CASSLWSGNEQFF.

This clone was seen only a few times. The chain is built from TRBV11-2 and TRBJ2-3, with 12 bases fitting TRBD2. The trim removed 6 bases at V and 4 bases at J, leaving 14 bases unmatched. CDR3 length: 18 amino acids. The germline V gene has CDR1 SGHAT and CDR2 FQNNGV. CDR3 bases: TGTGCCAGCAGTCCATTATCGCGACGGACTAGCGGGGCAGATACGCAGTATTTT. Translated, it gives CASSPLSRRTSGADTQYF. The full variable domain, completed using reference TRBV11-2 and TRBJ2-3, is EAGVAQSPRYKIIEKRQSVAFWCNPISGHATLYWYQQILGQGPKLLIQFQNNGVVDDSQLPKDRFSAERLKGVDSTLKIQPAKLEDSAVYLCASSPLSRRTSGADTQYFGPGTRLTVL.

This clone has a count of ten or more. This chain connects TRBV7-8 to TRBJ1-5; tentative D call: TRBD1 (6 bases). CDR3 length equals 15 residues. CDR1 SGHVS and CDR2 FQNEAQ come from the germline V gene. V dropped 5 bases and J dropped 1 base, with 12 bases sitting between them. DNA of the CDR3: TGTGCCAGCAGCGGGGGGACAAGCAGCAATCAGCCCCAGCATTTT. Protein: CASSGGTSSNQPQHF. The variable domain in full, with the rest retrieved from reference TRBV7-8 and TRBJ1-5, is GAGVSQSPRYKVAKRGQDVALRCDPISGHVSLFWYQQALGQGPEFLTYFQNEAQLDKSGLPSDRFFAERPEGSVSTLKIQRTQQEDSAVYLCASSGGTSSNQPQHFGDGTRLSIL.

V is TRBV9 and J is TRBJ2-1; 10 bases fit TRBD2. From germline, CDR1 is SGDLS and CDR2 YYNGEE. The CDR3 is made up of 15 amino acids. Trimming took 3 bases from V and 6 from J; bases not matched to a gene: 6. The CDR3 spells CASSAGTSDLNEQFF. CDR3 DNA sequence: TGTGCCAGCAGCGCCGGGACTAGCGACCTCAATGAGCAGTTCTTC.

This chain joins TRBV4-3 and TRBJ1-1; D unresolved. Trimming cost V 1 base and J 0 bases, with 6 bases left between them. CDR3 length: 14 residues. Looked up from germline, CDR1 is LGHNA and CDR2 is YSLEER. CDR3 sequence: CASSQGHLNTEAFF. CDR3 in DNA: TGCGCCAGCAGCCAAGGACACTTGAACACTGAAGCTTTCTTT.

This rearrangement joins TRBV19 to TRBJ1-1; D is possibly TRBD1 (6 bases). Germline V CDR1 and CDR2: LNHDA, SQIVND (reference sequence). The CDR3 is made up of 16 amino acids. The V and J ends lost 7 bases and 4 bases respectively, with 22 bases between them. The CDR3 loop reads CASKPLLTGGSTEAFF. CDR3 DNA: TGTGCCAGTAAACCTCTATTGACAGGCGGGTCCACTGAAGCTTTCTTT.

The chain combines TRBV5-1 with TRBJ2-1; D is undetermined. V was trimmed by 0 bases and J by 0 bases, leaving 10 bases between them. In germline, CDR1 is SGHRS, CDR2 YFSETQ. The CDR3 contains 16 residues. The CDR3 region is CASSLGATASYNEQFF. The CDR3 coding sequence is TGCGCCAGCAGCTTGGGGGCCACCGCCTCCTACAATGAGCAGTTCTTC.

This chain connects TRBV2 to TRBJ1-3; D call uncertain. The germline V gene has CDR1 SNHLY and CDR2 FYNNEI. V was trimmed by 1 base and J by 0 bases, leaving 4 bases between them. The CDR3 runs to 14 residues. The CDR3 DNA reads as TGTGCCAGCAGTGAAGAAAGCTCTGGAAACACCATATATTTT. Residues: CASSEESSGNTIYF.

CDR3 DNA sequence: TGTGCCAGCAGGACCGTCGAAGAGACCCAGTACTTC. Translating it yields CASRTVEETQYF. The chain is built from TRBV28 and TRBJ2-5; D is unresolved. Germline loops: CDR1 MDHEN, CDR2 SYDVKM. V gave up 6 bases and J gave up 3 bases, with 8 bases separating them. The CDR3 covers 12 residues.

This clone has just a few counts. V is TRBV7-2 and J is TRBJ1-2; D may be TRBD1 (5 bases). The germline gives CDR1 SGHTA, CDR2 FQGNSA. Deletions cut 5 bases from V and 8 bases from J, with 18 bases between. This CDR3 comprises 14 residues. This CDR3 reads CASSPPGRSNGYTF. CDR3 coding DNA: TGTGCCAGCAGCCCCCCGGGACGCTCGAACGGCTACACCTTC.

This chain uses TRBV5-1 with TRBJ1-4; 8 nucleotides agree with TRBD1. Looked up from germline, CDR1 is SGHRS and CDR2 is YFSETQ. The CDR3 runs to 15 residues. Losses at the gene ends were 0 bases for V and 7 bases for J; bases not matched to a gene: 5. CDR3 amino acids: CASSLDQGAGEKLFF. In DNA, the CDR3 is TGCGCCAGCAGCTTGGATCAGGGGGCTGGTGAAAAACTGTTTTTT.

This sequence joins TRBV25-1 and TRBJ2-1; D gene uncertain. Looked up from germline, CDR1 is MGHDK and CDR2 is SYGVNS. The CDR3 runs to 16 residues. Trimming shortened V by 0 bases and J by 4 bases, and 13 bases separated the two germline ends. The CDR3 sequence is CASSEYGKGLYNEQFF. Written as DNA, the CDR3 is TGTGCCAGCAGTGAATATGGTAAGGGCCTATACAATGAGCAGTTCTTC. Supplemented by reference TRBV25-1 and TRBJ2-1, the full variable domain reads EADIYQTPRYLVIGTGKKITLECSQTMGHDKMYWYQQDPGMELHLIHYSYGVNSTEKGDLSSESTVSRIRTEHFPLTLESARPSHTSQYLCASSEYGKGLYNEQFFGPGTRLTVL.